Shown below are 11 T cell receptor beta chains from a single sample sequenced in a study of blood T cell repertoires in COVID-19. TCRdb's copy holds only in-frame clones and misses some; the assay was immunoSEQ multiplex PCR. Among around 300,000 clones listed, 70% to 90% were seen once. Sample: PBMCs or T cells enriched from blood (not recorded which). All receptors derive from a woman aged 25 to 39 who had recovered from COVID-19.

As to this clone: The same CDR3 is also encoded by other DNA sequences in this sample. CDR3 sequence reads: CASSAQGNTEAFF. CDR3 nucleotides: TGTGCCAGCAGCGCTCAGGGGAACACTGAAGCTTTCTTT. The V and J genes are TRBV9 and TRBJ1-1, with D tentatively TRBD1 (5 bases). Germline V gene data show CDR1 as SGDLS and CDR2 as YYNGEE. The CDR3 runs 13 residues. V dropped 3 bases and J dropped 1 base, with 7 bases sitting between them.

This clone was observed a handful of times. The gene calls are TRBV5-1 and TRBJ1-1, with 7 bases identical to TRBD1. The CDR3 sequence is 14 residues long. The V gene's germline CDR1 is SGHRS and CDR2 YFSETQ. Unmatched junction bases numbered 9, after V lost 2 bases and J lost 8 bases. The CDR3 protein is CASSLEGAAVEAFF. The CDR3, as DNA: TGCGCCAGCAGCTTAGAGGGGGCGGCTGTGGAAGCTTTCTTT.

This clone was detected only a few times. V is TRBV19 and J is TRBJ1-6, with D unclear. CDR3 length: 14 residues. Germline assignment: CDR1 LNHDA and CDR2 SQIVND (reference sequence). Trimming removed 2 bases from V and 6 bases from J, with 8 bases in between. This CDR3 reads CASSITQPNSPLHF. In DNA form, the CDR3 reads TGTGCCAGTAGTATAACACAGCCTAATTCACCCCTCCACTTT.

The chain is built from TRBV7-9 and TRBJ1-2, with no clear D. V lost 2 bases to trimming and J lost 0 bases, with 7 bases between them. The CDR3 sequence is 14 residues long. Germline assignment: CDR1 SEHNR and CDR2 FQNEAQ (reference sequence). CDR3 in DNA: TGTGCCAGCAGCTTAAACGGAGCTAACTATGGCTACACCTTC. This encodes CASSLNGANYGYTF.

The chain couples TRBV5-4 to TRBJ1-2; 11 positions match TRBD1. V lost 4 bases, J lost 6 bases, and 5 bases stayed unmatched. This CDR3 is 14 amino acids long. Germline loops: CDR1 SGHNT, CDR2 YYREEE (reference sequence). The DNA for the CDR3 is TGTGCCAGCAGCCACCCGGACAGGGGGCATGGCTACACCTTC. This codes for CASSHPDRGHGYTF.

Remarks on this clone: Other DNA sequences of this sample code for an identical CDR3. The CDR3 bases are TGTGCCAGCAGCCCCGGACAGGGCGGCGAGCAGTACTTC. Residues: CASSPGQGGEQYF. The rearrangement links TRBV11-2 to TRBJ2-7; 8 bases are a match to TRBD1. CDR1 is SGHAT, CDR2 FQNNGV, per germline. This CDR3 spans 13 amino acids. V dropped 5 bases and J dropped 6; count of bases not matched to a gene: 6.

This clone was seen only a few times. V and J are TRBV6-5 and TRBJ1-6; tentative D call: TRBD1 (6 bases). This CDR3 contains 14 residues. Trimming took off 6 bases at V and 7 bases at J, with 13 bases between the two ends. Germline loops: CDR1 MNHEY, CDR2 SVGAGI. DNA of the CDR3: TGTGCCAGCAGACAGGGCGTTTGGAATTCACCCCTCCACTTT. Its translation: CASRQGVWNSPLHF.

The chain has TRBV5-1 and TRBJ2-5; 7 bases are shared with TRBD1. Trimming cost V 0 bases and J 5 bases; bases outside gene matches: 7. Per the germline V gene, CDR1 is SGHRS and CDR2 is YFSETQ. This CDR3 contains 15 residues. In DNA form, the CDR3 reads TGCGCCAGCAGCTTGGAATGGACAGGAGAGGAGACCCAGTACTTC. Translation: CASSLEWTGEETQYF.

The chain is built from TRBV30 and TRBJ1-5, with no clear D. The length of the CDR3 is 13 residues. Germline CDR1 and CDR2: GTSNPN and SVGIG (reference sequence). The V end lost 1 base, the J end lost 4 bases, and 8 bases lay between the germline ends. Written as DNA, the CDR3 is TGTGCCTGGAGTGCTTGGGCTAATCAGCCCCAGCATTTT. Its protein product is CAWSAWANQPQHF.

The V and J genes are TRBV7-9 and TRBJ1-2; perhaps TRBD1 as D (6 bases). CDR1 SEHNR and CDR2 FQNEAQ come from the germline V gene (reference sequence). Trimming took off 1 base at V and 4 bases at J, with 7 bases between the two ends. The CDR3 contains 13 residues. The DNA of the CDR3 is TGTGCCAGCAGCTTAGGGACAGTCTATGGCTACACCTTC. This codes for CASSLGTVYGYTF.

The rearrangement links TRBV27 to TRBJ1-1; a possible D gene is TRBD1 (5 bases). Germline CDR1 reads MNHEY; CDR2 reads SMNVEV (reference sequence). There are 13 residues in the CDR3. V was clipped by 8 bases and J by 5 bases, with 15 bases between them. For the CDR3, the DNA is TGTGCCAGCGCCGTCCAGGGTAGGACTGAAGCTTTCTTT. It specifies CASAVQGRTEAFF.